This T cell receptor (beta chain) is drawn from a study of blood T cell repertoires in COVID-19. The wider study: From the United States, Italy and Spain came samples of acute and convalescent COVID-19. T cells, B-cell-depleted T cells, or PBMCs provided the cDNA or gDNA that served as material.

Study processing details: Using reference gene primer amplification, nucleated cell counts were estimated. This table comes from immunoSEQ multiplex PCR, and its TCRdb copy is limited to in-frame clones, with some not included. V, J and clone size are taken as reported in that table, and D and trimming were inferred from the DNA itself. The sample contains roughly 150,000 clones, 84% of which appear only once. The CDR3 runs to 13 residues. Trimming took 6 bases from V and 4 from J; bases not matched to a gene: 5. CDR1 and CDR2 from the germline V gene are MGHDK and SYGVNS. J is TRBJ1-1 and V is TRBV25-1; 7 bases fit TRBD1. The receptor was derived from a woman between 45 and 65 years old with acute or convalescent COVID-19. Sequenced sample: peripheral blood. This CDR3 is CASRGQSGTEAFF. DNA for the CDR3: TGTGCCAGCAGGGGACAGTCGGGCACTGAAGCTTTCTTT.